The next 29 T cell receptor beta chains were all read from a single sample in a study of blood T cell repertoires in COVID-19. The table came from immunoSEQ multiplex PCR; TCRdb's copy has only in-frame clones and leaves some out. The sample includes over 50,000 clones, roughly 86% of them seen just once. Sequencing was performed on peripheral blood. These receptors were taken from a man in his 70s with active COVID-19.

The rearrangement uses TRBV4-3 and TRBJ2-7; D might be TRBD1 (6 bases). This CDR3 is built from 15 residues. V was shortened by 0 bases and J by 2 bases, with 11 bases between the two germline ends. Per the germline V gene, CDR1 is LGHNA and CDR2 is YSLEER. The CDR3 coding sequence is TGCGCCAGCAGCCAAGATTGGGGGCAGCCCTACGAGCAGTACTTC. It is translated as CASSQDWGQPYEQYF.

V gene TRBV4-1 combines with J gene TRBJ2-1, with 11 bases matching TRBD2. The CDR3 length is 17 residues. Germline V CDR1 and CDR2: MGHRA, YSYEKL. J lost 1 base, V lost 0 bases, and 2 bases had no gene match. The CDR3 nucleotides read TGCGCCAGCAGCCAAGAGTCTAGCGGGGGGTCCTACAATGAGCAGTTCTTC. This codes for CASSQESSGGSYNEQFF.

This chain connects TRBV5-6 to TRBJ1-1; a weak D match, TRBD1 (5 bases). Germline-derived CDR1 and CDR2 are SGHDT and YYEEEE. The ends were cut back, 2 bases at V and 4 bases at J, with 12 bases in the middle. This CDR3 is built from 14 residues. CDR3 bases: TGTGCCAGCAGCTTCGACTGGGGGGGCACTGAAGCTTTCTTT. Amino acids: CASSFDWGGTEAFF.

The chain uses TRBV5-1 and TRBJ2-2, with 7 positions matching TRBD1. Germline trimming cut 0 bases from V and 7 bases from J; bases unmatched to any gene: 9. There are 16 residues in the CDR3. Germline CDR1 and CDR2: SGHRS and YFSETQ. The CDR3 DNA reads TGCGCCAGCAGCTTGGCTACACAGGGGCCCGGCGGGGAGCTGTTTTTT. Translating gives CASSLATQGPGGELFF. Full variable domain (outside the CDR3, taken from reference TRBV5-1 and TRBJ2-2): KAGVTQTPRYLIKTRGQQVTLSCSPISGHRSVSWYQQTPGQGLQFLFEYFSETQRNKGNFPGRFSGRQFSNSRSEMNVSTLELGDSALYLCASSLATQGPGGELFFGEGSRLTVL.

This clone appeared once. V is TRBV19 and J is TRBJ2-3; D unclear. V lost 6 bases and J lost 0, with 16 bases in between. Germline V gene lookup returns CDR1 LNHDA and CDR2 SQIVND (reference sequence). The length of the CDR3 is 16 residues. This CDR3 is CASSQTRLASTDTQYF. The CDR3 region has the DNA TGTGCCAGTAGCCAGACACGTCTGGCGAGCACAGATACGCAGTATTTT. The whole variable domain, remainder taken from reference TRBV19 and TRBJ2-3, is DGGITQSPKYLFRKEGQNVTLSCEQNLNHDAMYWYRQDPGQGLRLIYYSQIVNDFQKGDIAEGYSVSREKKESFPLTVTSAQKNPTAFYLCASSQTRLASTDTQYFGPGTRLTVL.

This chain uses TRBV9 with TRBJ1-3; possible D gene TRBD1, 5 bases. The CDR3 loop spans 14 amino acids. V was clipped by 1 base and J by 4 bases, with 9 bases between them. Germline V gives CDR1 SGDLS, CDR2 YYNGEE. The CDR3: CASSVRGTGNTIYF. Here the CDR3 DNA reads TGTGCCAGCAGCGTACGGGGGACGGGAAACACCATATATTTT.

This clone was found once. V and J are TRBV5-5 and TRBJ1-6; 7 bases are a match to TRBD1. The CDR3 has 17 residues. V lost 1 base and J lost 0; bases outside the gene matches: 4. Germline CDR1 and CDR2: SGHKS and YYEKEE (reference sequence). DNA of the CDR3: TGTGCCAGCAGCTTGCGGGACAGATCCTCCTATAATTCACCCCTCCACTTT. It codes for CASSLRDRSSYNSPLHF. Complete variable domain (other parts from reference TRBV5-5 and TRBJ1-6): DAGVTQSPTHLIKTRGQQVTLRCSPISGHKSVSWYQQVLGQGPQFIFQYYEKEERGRGNFPDRFSARQFPNYSSELNVNALLLGDSALYLCASSLRDRSSYNSPLHFGNGTRLTVT.

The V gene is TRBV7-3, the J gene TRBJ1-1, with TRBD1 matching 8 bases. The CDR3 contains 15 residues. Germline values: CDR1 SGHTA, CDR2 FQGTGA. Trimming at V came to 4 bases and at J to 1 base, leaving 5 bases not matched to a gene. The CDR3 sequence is CASSSAGTGNTEAFF. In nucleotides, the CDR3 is TGTGCCAGCAGCTCGGCCGGGACAGGGAACACTGAAGCTTTCTTT.

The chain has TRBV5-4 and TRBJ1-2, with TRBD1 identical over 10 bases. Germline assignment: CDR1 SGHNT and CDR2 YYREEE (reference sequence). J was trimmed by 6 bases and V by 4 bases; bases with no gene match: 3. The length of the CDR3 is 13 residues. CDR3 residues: CASSEGTGDGYTF. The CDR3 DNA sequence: TGTGCCAGCAGCGAGGGGACAGGGGATGGCTACACCTTC.

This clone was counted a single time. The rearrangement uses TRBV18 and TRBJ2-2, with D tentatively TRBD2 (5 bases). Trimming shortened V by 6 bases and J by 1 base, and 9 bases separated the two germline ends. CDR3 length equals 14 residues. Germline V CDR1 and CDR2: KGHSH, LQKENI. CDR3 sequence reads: CASSLDLNTGELFF. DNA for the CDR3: TGTGCCAGCTCGCTGGACTTGAACACCGGGGAGCTGTTTTTT.

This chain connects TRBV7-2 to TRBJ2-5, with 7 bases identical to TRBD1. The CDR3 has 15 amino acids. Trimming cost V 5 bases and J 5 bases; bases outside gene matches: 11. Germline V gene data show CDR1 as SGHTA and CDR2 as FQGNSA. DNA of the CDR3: TGTGCCAGCAGCGCCTTACAGGGGTACCGGGAGACCCAGTACTTC. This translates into CASSALQGYRETQYF.

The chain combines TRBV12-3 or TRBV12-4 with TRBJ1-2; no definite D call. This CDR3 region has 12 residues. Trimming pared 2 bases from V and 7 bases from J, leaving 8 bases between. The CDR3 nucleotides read TGTGCCAGCAGTTTATCTCGGGGTGGCTACACCTTC. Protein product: CASSLSRGGYTF.

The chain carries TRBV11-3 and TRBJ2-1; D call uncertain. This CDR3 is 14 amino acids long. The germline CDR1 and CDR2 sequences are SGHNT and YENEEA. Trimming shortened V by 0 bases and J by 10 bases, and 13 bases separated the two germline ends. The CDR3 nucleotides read TGTGCCAGCAGCTTAGATAACAGAATCAGCGAGCAGTTCTTC. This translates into CASSLDNRISEQFF.

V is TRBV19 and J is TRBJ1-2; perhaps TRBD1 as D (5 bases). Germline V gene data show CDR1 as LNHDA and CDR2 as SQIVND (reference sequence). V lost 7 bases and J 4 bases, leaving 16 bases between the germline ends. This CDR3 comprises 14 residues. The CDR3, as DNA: TGTGCCAGTAACTCCGAGCGGGGGATCTATGGCTACACCTTC. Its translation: CASNSERGIYGYTF.

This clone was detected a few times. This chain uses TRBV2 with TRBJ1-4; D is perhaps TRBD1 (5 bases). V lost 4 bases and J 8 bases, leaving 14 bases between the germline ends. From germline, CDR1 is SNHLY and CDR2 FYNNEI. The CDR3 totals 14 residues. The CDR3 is CASSAPGLGEKLFF. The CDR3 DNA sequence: TGTGCCAGCAGTGCTCCAGGGCTTGGGGAAAAACTGTTTTTT.

CDR3 nucleotides: TGTGCCAGCAGTGTACAGGGGATTTACGAGCAGTACTTC. Its translation is CASSVQGIYEQYF. This chain connects TRBV2 to TRBJ2-7; 7 nucleotides align to TRBD1. The CDR3 is 13 amino acids. Germline V CDR1 and CDR2: SNHLY, FYNNEI. V lost 4 bases, J lost 4 bases, and 4 bases stayed unmatched.

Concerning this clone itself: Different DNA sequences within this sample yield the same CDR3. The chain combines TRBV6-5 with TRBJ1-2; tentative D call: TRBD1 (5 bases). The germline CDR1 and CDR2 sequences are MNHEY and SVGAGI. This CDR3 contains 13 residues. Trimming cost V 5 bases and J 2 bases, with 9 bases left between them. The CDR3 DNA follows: TGTGCCAGCAGTCCAACAGGCAACTATGGCTACACCTTC. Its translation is CASSPTGNYGYTF.

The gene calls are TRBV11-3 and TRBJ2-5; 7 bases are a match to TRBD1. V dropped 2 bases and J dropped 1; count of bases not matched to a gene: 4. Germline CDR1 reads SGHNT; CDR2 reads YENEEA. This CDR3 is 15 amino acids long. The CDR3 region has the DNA TGTGCCAGCAGCTTATGGGGACAGACCCAAGAGACCCAGTACTTC. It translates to CASSLWGQTQETQYF.

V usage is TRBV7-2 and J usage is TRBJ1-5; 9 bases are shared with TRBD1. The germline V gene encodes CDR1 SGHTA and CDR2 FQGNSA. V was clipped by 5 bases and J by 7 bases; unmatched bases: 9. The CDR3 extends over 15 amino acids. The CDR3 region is CASSTRDRAEQPQHF. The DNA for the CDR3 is TGTGCCAGCAGCACTCGGGACAGGGCGGAGCAGCCCCAGCATTTT.

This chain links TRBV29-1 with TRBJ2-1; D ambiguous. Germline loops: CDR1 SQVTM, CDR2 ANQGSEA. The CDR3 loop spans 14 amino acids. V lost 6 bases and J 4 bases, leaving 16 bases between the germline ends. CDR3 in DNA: TGCAGCGTAGGAAGACGGCTCGGGTACAATGAGCAGTTCTTC. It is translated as CSVGRRLGYNEQFF.

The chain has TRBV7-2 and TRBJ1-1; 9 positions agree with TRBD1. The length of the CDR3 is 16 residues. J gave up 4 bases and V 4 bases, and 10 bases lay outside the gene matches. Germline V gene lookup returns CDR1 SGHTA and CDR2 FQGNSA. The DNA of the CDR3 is TGTGCCAGCAGCTCCAAAACAGGGGGCGCGTCCACTGAAGCTTTCTTT. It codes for CASSSKTGGASTEAFF.

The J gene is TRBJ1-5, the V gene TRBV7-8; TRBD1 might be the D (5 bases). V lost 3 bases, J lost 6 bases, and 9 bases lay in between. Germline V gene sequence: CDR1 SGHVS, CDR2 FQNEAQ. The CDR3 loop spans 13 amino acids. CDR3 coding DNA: TGTGCCAGCAGCTTCCAGGGTCGTCAGCCCCAGCATTTT. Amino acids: CASSFQGRQPQHF.

CDR3 DNA: TGTGCCAGCACGGGAGCTGCCAAAAACATTCAGTACTTC. Encoded protein: CASTGAAKNIQYF. The genes are TRBV25-1 and TRBJ2-4, with D perhaps TRBD2 (6 bases). The CDR3 length is 13 residues. Trimming pared 7 bases from V and 1 base from J, leaving 8 bases between. Germline V gives CDR1 MGHDK, CDR2 SYGVNS.

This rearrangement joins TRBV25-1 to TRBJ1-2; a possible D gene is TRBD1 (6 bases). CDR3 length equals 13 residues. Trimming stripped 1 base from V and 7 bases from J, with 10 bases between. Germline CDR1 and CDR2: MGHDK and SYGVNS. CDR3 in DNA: TGTGCCAGCAGTGAATCAGGGGTGGGTGGCTACACCTTC. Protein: CASSESGVGGYTF.

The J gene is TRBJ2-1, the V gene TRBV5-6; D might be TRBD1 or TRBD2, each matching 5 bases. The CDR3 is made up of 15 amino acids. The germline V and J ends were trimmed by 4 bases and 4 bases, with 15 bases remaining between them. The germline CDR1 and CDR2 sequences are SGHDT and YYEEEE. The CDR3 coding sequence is TGTGCCAGCAGCCTGGGACGGAAAGCGTACAATGAGCAGTTCTTC. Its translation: CASSLGRKAYNEQFF.

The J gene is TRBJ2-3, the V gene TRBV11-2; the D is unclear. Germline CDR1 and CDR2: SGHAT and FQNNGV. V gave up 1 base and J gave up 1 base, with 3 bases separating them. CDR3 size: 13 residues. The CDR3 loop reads CASSLAGTDTQYF. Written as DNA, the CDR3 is TGTGCCAGCAGCTTAGCAGGCACAGATACGCAGTATTTT.

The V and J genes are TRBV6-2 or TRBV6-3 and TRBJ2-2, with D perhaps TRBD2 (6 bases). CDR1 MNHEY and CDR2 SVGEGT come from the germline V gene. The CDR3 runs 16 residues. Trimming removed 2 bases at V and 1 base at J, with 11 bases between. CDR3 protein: CASSYGRGGNTGELFF. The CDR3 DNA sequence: TGTGCCAGCAGTTACGGAAGGGGAGGGAACACCGGGGAGCTGTTTTTT.

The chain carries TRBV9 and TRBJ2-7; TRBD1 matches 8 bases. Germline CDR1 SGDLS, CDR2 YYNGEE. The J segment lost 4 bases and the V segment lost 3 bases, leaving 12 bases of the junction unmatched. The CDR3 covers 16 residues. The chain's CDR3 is CASSEGAQGAVYEQYF. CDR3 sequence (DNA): TGTGCCAGCAGCGAAGGGGCCCAGGGGGCTGTTTACGAGCAGTACTTC.

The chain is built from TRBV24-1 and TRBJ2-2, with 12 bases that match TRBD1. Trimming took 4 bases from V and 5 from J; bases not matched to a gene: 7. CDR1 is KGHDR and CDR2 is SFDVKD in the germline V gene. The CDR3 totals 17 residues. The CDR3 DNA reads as TGTGCCACCAGTGACCCCGGGACAGGGGGCATTACCGGGGAGCTGTTTTTT. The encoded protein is CATSDPGTGGITGELFF.